Sequencing of this T cell receptor beta chain was carried out in a study of OX40 agonist ivuxolimab in advanced cancers. The wider study: Patients were dosed intravenously with ivuxolimab at 0.01 to 10 mg/kg every 2 weeks. Three patients got partial responses; one had hepatocellular carcinoma and two had cutaneous melanoma.

The assay was immunoSEQ multiplex PCR, and TCRdb's table has in-frame clones only and misses some. The table records 90,000 to 100,000 clones, about 90% of them present only once. Trimming cost V 3 bases and J 3 bases, with 5 bases left between them. The germline CDR1 and CDR2 sequences are SNHLY and FYNNEI. CDR3 size: 13 residues. This clonotype originated in an adult with an advanced solid tumor such as melanoma, head and neck, liver or kidney cancer. The V and J genes are TRBV2 and TRBJ1-4; D is unresolved. The sequencing used CD4+ or CD8+ T cells sorted from blood, collected in a trial of the OX40 agonist ivuxolimab. The CDR3 bases are TGTGCCAGCAGTGACATGGCTAATGAAAAACTGTTTTTT. Translation gives CASSDMANEKLFF.